The 6 T cell receptor beta chains listed next were all sequenced from one sample in a study of T cells after yellow fever vaccination. A single record per CDR3 protein comes from TCRdb applying MiXCR to the 5' RACE reads. Altogether 250,000 or so distinct CDR3 sequences are present, about 3.9% being singletons, with the ten largest covering about a fifth. Source: PBMCs, taken 15 days after the yellow fever booster vaccination. All receptors come from a man younger than 30 who received the YFV17D yellow fever vaccine.

In its sample, this clonotype was seen many times. This rearrangement joins TRBV6-2 or TRBV6-3 to TRBJ2-5; weak D call: TRBD2 (5 bases). Trimming left V 4 bases short and J 10 bases short, with 13 bases between. Germline CDR1 reads MNHEY; CDR2 reads SVGEGT. This CDR3 spans 12 amino acids. The CDR3 region is CASSFSSGDQYF. In nucleotides, the CDR3 is TGTGCCAGCAGTTTCTCCTCCGGGGACCAGTACTTC.

Ten or more counts support this clonotype. V usage is TRBV4-3 and J usage is TRBJ2-5, with 8 nucleotides matching TRBD1. Germline V gene data show CDR1 as LGHNA and CDR2 as YSLEER. V lost 1 base, J lost 5 bases, and 6 bases stayed unmatched. The length of the CDR3 is 15 residues. The CDR3 is CASSQAQGVGETQYF. CDR3 DNA sequence: TGCGCCAGCAGCCAAGCACAGGGGGTCGGGGAGACCCAGTACTTC.

In its sample, this clonotype was seen many times. This chain joins TRBV6-1 and TRBJ2-7; D is unresolved. The CDR3 loop spans 12 amino acids. The V end was cut by 6 bases, the J end by 3 bases, with 9 bases between. Germline CDR1 is MNHNS and CDR2 is SASEGT. CDR3 coding DNA: TGTGCCAGCAGCGGTGAACTCTACGAGCAGTACTTC. Protein: CASSGELYEQYF.

There are many counts of this clonotype. The V call is TRBV20-1, the J call TRBJ2-1; a weak D match, TRBD1 (5 bases). The length of the CDR3 is 14 residues. V was cut by 3 bases and J by 3 bases, with 12 bases left in between. Germline V gene lookup returns CDR1 DFQATT and CDR2 SNEGSKA (reference sequence). CDR3 DNA: TGCAGTGCTAGGGAGCAGGGATACTACAATGAGCAGTTCTTC. It is translated as CSAREQGYYNEQFF.

Many counts were recorded for this clonotype. Germline and junction disagree at one end, which may indicate a read error. J is TRBJ2-7 and V is TRBV4-1; D uncertain. This CDR3 comprises 13 residues. CDR1 and CDR2 (germline): MGHRA, YSYEKL. The CDR3 sequence: CASSQANSNEQYF. The CDR3 DNA is TGCGCCAGCAGCCAAGCCAACTCCAACGAGCAGTACTTC.

This clonotype was seen a handful of times. The chain links TRBV5-1 to TRBJ2-2; D gene ambiguous. Germline-derived CDR1 and CDR2 are SGHRS and YFSETQ. Trimming pared 2 bases from V and 0 bases from J, leaving 8 bases between. The CDR3 is 15 residues long. The CDR3 loop is CASSFSETNTGELFF. The CDR3 nucleotides are TGCGCCAGCAGCTTTTCCGAGACGAACACCGGGGAGCTGTTTTTT. The full variable domain, completed using reference TRBV5-1 and TRBJ2-2, is KAGVTQTPRYLIKTRGQQVTLSCSPISGHRSVSWYQQTPGQGLQFLFEYFSETQRNKGNFPGRFSGRQFSNSRSEMNVSTLELGDSALYLCASSFSETNTGELFFGEGSRLTVL.